The clone carrying this T cell receptor beta chain was seen a handful of times. The antigen is not known. A 5'RACE template-switching step, the method used to make TCR cDNA, added a universal primer site and UMIs. Each CDR3 protein gets one entry after TCRdb re-called the 5' RACE reads with MiXCR. The table lists 250,000 to 350,000 distinct CDR3 sequences, roughly 9% of them singletons. The sample belongs to a study of T cells after yellow fever vaccination. General study findings and limits: Clonotypes found in both CD4 and CD8 compartments made up a small share.

Germline V gene sequence: CDR1 MGHRA, CDR2 YSYEKL. J lost 4 bases, V lost 0 bases, and 8 bases had no gene match. The length of the CDR3 is 17 residues. The input for sequencing was CD4+ T cells sorted from PBMCs, taken 5 days after the yellow fever booster vaccination. This chain connects TRBV4-1 to TRBJ2-7, with TRBD2 identical over 11 bases. The TCR comes from a man younger than 35 who received the YFV17D yellow fever vaccine. Here the CDR3 DNA reads TGCGCCAGCAGCCAAGAGGTGGGGCTAGCGGGGGGTTACGAGCAGTACTTC. This encodes CASSQEVGLAGGYEQYF.